The 27 T cell receptor beta chains below were found in one sample sequenced in a study of shared clonotypes between healthy human individuals. TCRdb keeps only in-frame clones here, not all; method: immunoSEQ multiplex PCR. The sample has millions of clones, about 94% seen once. CD45RO negativity and positive selection for CCR7 defined naive CD8 cells, a population that excluded terminally differentiated effector memory CD45RA+ cells. Sequenced input: naive CD8+ T cells sorted from blood. These receptors all stem from a man younger than 30 in good health.

For this clone: This may arise from a read error, as a much more abundant clone is one base away. The identical CDR3 is also encoded by other nucleotide sequences in the sample. The chain links TRBV28 to TRBJ2-7; 9 nucleotides align to TRBD1. V gave up 2 bases and J gave up 6 bases; unmatched junction bases: 2. This CDR3 is 13 amino acids long. Germline V lookup: CDR1 MDHEN, CDR2 SYDVKM. This CDR3 reads CASSLTGGSEQYF. The CDR3 DNA is TGTGCCAGCAGTTTAACAGGGGGCAGCGAGCAGTACTTC.

In regard to this clone: Other DNA sequences from this sample encode an identical CDR3 as well. The J gene is TRBJ2-7, the V gene TRBV4-1; the D gene is possibly TRBD2 (5 bases). Germline CDR1 MGHRA, CDR2 YSYEKL. The CDR3 covers 15 residues. Between the trimmed V and J ends, which lost 1 base and 0 bases, there was a span of 10 bases. The CDR3 sequence: CASSQGSGGSYEQYF. CDR3 bases: TGCGCCAGCAGCCAAGGGAGCGGCGGCTCCTACGAGCAGTACTTC.

The genes are TRBV27 and TRBJ2-7; no clear D. This CDR3 has 14 residues. V was clipped by 2 bases and J by 3 bases, with 11 bases between them. Germline CDR1 is MNHEY and CDR2 is SMNVEV (reference sequence). The CDR3 region has the DNA TGTGCCAGCAGTTTAAATTTGAGGTTCTACGAGCAGTACTTC. Translated: CASSLNLRFYEQYF.

The V gene is TRBV4-1, the J gene TRBJ1-1; D uncertain. The CDR3 totals 14 residues. Trimming left V 4 bases short and J 3 bases short, with 12 bases between. Germline assignment: CDR1 MGHRA and CDR2 YSYEKL. CDR3 bases: TGCGCCAGCAGCCCCCGGGTGGATTACACTGAAGCTTTCTTT. Its protein product is CASSPRVDYTEAFF.

The chain combines TRBV2 with TRBJ2-7, with TRBD2 matching over 11 bases. The CDR3 is 16 residues long. From germline, CDR1 is SNHLY and CDR2 FYNNEI. J was trimmed by 0 bases and V by 4 bases; bases with no gene match: 5. CDR3 loop: CASSVTSGGGSYEQYF. The CDR3 region has the DNA TGTGCCAGCAGTGTCACTAGCGGGGGAGGCTCCTACGAGCAGTACTTC.

The genes are TRBV9 and TRBJ2-7, with 7 bases aligning to TRBD2. The CDR3 spans 15 residues. V dropped 2 bases and J dropped 2; count of bases not matched to a gene: 7. CDR1 SGDLS and CDR2 YYNGEE come from the germline V gene. CDR3 sequence: CASSVQAGLTYEQYF. CDR3 DNA: TGTGCCAGCAGCGTTCAAGCGGGGCTTACCTACGAGCAGTACTTC.

The rearrangement joins TRBV4-3 to TRBJ2-1, with 9 bases fitting TRBD2. Trimming at V came to 1 base and at J to 0 bases, leaving 7 bases not matched to a gene. The CDR3 has 18 amino acids. Germline CDR1 and CDR2: LGHNA and YSLEER. The CDR3, as DNA: TGCGCCAGCAGCCAAGCGGTGGCTAGCGGGGCCTCCTACAATGAGCAGTTCTTC. It codes for CASSQAVASGASYNEQFF.

J is TRBJ2-1 and V is TRBV5-1; D not resolved. The CDR3 runs to 14 residues. Deletions cut 7 bases from V and 0 bases from J, with 11 bases between. Germline assignment: CDR1 SGHRS and CDR2 YFSETQ. The CDR3 DNA follows: TGCGCCAGCGCCGTCGAGAGCTCCTACAATGAGCAGTTCTTC. It is translated as CASAVESSYNEQFF.

Of note for this clone: The same CDR3 arises from other DNA sequences in this sample as well. The chain carries TRBV5-4 and TRBJ2-7; D is ambiguous. This CDR3 region has 12 residues. V gave up 4 bases and J gave up 0 bases, with 5 bases separating them. Germline V CDR1 and CDR2: SGHNT, YYREEE (reference sequence). The CDR3 DNA follows: TGTGCCAGCAGCGCGAGCTCCTACGAGCAGTACTTC. Translated: CASSASSYEQYF.

V gene TRBV7-9 combines with J gene TRBJ2-7; D unclear. The CDR3 consists of 13 residues. CDR1 is SEHNR and CDR2 is FQNEAQ in the germline V gene (reference sequence). Trimming took 5 bases from V and 3 from J, leaving 11 bases between them. CDR3 sequence reads: CASSPISGYEQYF. The CDR3 nucleotides read TGTGCCAGCAGCCCTATATCAGGCTACGAGCAGTACTTC.

About this clone itself: The same CDR3 also results from other DNA sequences found in this sample. The chain is built from TRBV5-1 and TRBJ2-7; possibly TRBD1 for D (6 bases). The V end lost 2 bases, the J end lost 3 bases, and 9 bases lay between the germline ends. Germline V gene sequence: CDR1 SGHRS, CDR2 YFSETQ. The CDR3 runs to 13 residues. In DNA, the CDR3 is TGCGCCAGCAGCTTCGGCAGGGGCTACGAGCAGTACTTC. Translation gives CASSFGRGYEQYF.

V is TRBV2 and J is TRBJ1-1; 7 bases agree with TRBD1. The CDR3 has 14 residues. J gave up 5 bases and V 3 bases, and 6 bases lay outside the gene matches. Germline CDR1 SNHLY, CDR2 FYNNEI. The CDR3, as DNA: TGTGCCAGCAGTGATGAGGGGGCAAGGACTGAAGCTTTCTTT. Protein: CASSDEGARTEAFF.

The chain combines TRBV19 with TRBJ2-7, with a tentative D call TRBD1 (5 bases). There are 15 residues in the CDR3. The V gene's germline CDR1 is LNHDA and CDR2 SQIVND (reference sequence). Trimming removed 4 bases from V and 1 base from J, with 14 bases in between. CDR3 nucleotides: TGTGCCAGTAGTAGGGGCAGGACCCGTTCCTACGAGCAGTACTTC. Translating gives CASSRGRTRSYEQYF.

Of note for this clone: Other DNA sequences in the sample encode the same CDR3. The rearrangement joins TRBV5-1 to TRBJ1-1; tentatively, D is TRBD1 (5 bases). The germline V and J ends were trimmed by 0 bases and 3 bases, with 9 bases remaining between them. This CDR3 is built from 14 residues. CDR1 and CDR2 from the germline V gene are SGHRS and YFSETQ. The CDR3, as DNA: TGCGCCAGCAGCTTGGCCCCGGGGGACACTGAAGCTTTCTTT. It encodes CASSLAPGDTEAFF.

The chain recombines TRBV7-9 with TRBJ2-4; D remains unclear. CDR3 length: 13 residues. Germline lookup yields CDR1 SEHNR and CDR2 FQNEAQ (reference sequence). V was cut by 4 bases and J by 0 bases, with 4 bases left in between. DNA for the CDR3: TGTGCCAGCAGCTCCATAGCCAAAAACATTCAGTACTTC. Amino acids: CASSSIAKNIQYF.

V and J are TRBV9 and TRBJ2-1; TRBD2 aligns across 12 bases. This CDR3 is built from 15 residues. Germline CDR1 is SGDLS and CDR2 is YYNGEE. V dropped 3 bases and J dropped 8; count of bases not matched to a gene: 6. CDR3 DNA sequence: TGTGCCAGCAGCGGGCTAGCGGGAGGGCCTGATGAGCAGTTCTTC. Translating gives CASSGLAGGPDEQFF.

The CDR3 region is CASNPGLAPQGSYNEQFF. The CDR3 DNA is TGTGCCAGCAATCCGGGACTAGCGCCACAGGGCTCCTACAATGAGCAGTTCTTC. The rearrangement uses TRBV28 and TRBJ2-1; TRBD2 matches 10 bases. Germline V gene lookup returns CDR1 MDHEN and CDR2 SYDVKM. With 7 bases clipped from V and 0 bases from J, the junction kept 12 bases outside the gene matches. This CDR3 region has 18 residues.

The V gene is TRBV4-3, the J gene TRBJ2-7, with D perhaps given as TRBD1 or TRBD2 (5 bases each). Between the trimmed V and J ends, which lost 0 bases and 7 bases, there was a span of 16 bases. CDR3 length equals 15 residues. Germline V CDR1 and CDR2: LGHNA, YSLEER. In DNA form, the CDR3 reads TGCGCCAGCAGCCAAGAAAGGGACCCTGGAAGGGAGCAGTACTTC. As protein: CASSQERDPGREQYF.

This clone occurred once. V and J are TRBV6-1 and TRBJ2-7; TRBD1 matches at 7 bases. The CDR3 has 15 residues. Germline CDR1 is MNHNS and CDR2 is SASEGT. With V trimmed by 6 bases and J by 0 bases, 8 bases remained unmatched. The CDR3 reads CASRGLGQYSYEQYF. The CDR3 bases are TGTGCCAGCAGAGGCTTGGGACAGTACTCCTACGAGCAGTACTTC.

The rearrangement links TRBV4-1 to TRBJ1-5; D gene ambiguous. CDR1 is MGHRA, CDR2 YSYEKL, per germline. The CDR3 is 14 amino acids. Trimming left V 1 base short and J 4 bases short, with 8 bases between. The CDR3 here is CASSQGSANQPQHF. The DNA for the CDR3 is TGCGCCAGCAGCCAAGGTTCAGCGAATCAGCCCCAGCATTTT.

This rearrangement joins TRBV29-1 to TRBJ2-3; the match to TRBD2 covers 10 bases. Germline loops: CDR1 SQVTM, CDR2 ANQGSEA. This CDR3 is 17 amino acids long. V lost 7 bases to trimming and J lost 2 bases; unmatched junction nucleotides: 15. CDR3 DNA sequence: TGCAGCGCCAGGGGTTGGGCTAGCGGGGGATCCACAGATACGCAGTATTTT. This encodes CSARGWASGGSTDTQYF.

The genes are TRBV6-1 and TRBJ1-4, with D possibly matching TRBD1 (6 bases). V was cut by 4 bases and J by 6 bases, with 24 bases left in between. This CDR3 has 18 amino acids. Germline V gene sequence: CDR1 MNHNS, CDR2 SASEGT. CDR3 nucleotide sequence: TGTGCCAGCAGTGGGCGGGAGGAGACAGGTTATTTTTATGAAAAACTGTTTTTT. Amino acids: CASSGREETGYFYEKLFF.

CDR3 sequence: CASVGQSGTGELFF. CDR3 in DNA: TGCGCCAGCGTCGGGCAATCCGGGACCGGGGAGCTGTTTTTT. The chain uses TRBV5-1 and TRBJ2-2; D not resolved. The germline V and J ends were trimmed by 7 bases and 5 bases, with 15 bases remaining between them. The CDR3 has 14 residues. From germline, CDR1 is SGHRS and CDR2 YFSETQ.

The rearrangement uses TRBV5-1 and TRBJ1-5; maybe TRBD1 (5 bases). Trimming removed 1 base at V and 2 bases at J, with 10 bases between. This CDR3 is built from 15 residues. CDR1 is SGHRS, CDR2 YFSETQ, per germline. CDR3 nucleotides: TGCGCCAGCAGCTTGTCAGGGATGGGCAATCAGCCCCAGCATTTT. This translates into CASSLSGMGNQPQHF.

CDR3 residues: CASSYGTPLSYEQYF. In nucleotides, the CDR3 is TGTGCCAGCAGTTACGGGACTCCTTTGTCCTACGAGCAGTACTTC. The rearrangement uses TRBV6-5 and TRBJ2-7; D perhaps matches TRBD2 (6 bases). The V gene lost 2 bases and the J gene lost 1 base, with 12 bases spanning the gap. Germline-derived CDR1 and CDR2 are MNHEY and SVGAGI. This CDR3 has 15 residues.

The chain combines TRBV27 with TRBJ1-4; D perhaps matches TRBD1 (6 bases). V lost 5 bases, J lost 7 bases, and 14 bases lay in between. The CDR3 has 14 amino acids. Germline V gene data show CDR1 as MNHEY and CDR2 as SMNVEV (reference sequence). CDR3 region: CASSRGSAVEKLFF. The CDR3, as DNA: TGTGCCAGCAGTAGGGGGTCAGCAGTTGAAAAACTGTTTTTT.

With respect to this clone: This sample also contains other DNA sequences that code for the same CDR3. V gene TRBV5-4 combines with J gene TRBJ2-7; 7 positions match TRBD2. CDR1 and CDR2 from the germline V gene are SGHNT and YYREEE (reference sequence). The trim removed 2 bases at V and 1 base at J, leaving 0 bases unmatched. The CDR3 has 13 residues. The CDR3 reads CASSFGGSYEQYF. The CDR3 nucleotides are TGTGCCAGCAGCTTCGGGGGGTCCTACGAGCAGTACTTC.